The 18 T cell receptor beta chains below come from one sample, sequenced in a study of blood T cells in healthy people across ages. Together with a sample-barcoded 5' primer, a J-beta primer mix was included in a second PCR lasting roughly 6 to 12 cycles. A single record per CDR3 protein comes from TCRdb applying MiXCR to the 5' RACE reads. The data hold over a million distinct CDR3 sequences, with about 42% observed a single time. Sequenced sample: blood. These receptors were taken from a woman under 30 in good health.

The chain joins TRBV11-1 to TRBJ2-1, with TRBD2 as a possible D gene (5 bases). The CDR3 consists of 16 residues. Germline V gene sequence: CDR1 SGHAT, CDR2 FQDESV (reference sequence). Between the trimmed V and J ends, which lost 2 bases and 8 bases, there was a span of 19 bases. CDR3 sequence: CASSLTLAGLFHEQFF. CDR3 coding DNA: TGTGCCAGCAGCTTAACCCTAGCTGGACTCTTCCATGAGCAGTTCTTC.

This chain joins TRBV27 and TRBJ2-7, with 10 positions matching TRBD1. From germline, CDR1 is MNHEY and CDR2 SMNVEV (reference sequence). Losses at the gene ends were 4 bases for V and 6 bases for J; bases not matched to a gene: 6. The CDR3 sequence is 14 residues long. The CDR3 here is CASSWTGGGFEQYF. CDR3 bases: TGTGCCAGCAGTTGGACAGGGGGAGGCTTCGAGCAGTACTTC.

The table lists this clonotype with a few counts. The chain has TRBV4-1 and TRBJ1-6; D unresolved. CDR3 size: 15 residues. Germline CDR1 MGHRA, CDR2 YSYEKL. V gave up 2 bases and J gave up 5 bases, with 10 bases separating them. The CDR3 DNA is TGCGCCAGCAGCCAACAAGTATTCAATAATTCACCCCTCCACTTT. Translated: CASSQQVFNNSPLHF.

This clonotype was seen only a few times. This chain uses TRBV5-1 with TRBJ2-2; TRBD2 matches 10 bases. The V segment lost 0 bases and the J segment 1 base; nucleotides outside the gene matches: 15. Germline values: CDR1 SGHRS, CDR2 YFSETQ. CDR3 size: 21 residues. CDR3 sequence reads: CASSLVETLASGGRNTGELFF. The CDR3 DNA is TGCGCCAGCAGCTTGGTGGAGACCTTGGCTAGCGGGGGAAGGAACACCGGGGAGCTGTTTTTT.

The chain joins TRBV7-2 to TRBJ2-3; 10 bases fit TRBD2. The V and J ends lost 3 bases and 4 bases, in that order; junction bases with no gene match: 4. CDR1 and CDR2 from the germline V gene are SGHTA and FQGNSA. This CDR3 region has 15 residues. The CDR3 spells CASSFQAGGSDTQYF. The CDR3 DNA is TGTGCCAGCAGCTTTCAAGCGGGGGGGTCAGATACGCAGTATTTT.

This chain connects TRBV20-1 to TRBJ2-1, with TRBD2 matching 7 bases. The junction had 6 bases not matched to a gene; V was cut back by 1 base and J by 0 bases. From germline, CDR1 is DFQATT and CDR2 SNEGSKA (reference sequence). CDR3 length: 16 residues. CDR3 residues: CSARGGSRSSYNEQFF. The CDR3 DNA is TGCAGTGCTAGAGGCGGGAGCCGAAGCTCCTACAATGAGCAGTTCTTC.

The CDR3 coding sequence is TGCAGTGCTTCGCCAGACAGTAAAAACATTCAGTACTTC. Translating gives CSASPDSKNIQYF. This chain links TRBV20-1 with TRBJ2-4, with D maybe TRBD1 (5 bases). Germline V lookup: CDR1 DFQATT, CDR2 SNEGSKA (reference sequence). Trimming took 5 bases from V and 4 from J, leaving 12 bases between them. This CDR3 region has 13 residues.

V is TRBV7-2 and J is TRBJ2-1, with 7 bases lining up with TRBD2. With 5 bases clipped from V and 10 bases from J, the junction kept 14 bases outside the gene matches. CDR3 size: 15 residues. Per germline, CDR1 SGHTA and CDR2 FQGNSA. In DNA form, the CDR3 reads TGTGCCAGCAGCCCCGGGGGTACTTGGCGGGGGGAGCAGTTCTTC. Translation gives CASSPGGTWRGEQFF.

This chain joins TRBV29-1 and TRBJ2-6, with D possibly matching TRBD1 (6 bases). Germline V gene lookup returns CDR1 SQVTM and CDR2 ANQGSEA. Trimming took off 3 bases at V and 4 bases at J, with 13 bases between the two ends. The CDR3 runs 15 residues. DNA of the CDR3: TGCAGCGTTGAGGAACAGGGCCCCGGGGCCAACGTCCTGACTTTC. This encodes CSVEEQGPGANVLTF. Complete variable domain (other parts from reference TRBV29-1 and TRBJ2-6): SAVISQKPSRDICQRGTSLTIQCQVDSQVTMMFWYRQQPGQSLTLIATANQGSEATYESGFVIDKFPISRPNLTFSTLTVSNMSPEDSSIYLCSVEEQGPGANVLTFGAGSRLTVL.

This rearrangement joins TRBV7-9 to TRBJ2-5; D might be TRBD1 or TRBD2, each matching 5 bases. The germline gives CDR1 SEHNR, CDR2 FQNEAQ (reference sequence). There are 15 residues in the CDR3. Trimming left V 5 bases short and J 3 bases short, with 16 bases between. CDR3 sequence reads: CASSPRRDDKETQYF. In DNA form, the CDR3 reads TGTGCCAGCAGCCCACGTCGGGACGACAAAGAGACCCAGTACTTC.

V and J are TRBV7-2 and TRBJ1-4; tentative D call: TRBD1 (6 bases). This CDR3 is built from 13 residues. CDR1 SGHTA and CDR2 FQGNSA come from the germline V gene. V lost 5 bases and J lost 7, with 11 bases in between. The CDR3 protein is CASSTGTPEKLFF. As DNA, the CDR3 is TGTGCCAGCAGCACAGGGACACCTGAAAAACTGTTTTTT.

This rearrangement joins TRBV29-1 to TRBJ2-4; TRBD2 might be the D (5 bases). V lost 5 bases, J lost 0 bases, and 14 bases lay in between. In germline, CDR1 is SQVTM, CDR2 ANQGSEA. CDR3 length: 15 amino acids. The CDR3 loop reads CSVTAGLLAKNIQYF. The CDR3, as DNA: TGCAGCGTTACCGCTGGACTGTTAGCCAAAAACATTCAGTACTTC.

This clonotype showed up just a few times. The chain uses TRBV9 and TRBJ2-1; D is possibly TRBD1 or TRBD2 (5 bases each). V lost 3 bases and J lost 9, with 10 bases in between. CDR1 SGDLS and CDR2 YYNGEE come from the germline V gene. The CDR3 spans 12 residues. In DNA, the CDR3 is TGTGCCAGCAGCGCCCAGAGGGGTGAGCAGTTCTTC. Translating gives CASSAQRGEQFF. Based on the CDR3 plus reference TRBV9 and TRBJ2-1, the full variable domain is DSGVTQTPKHLITATGQRVTLRCSPRSGDLSVYWYQQSLDQGLQFLIQYYNGEERAKGNILERFSAQQFPDLHSELNLSSLELGDSALYFCASSAQRGEQFFGPGTRLTVL.

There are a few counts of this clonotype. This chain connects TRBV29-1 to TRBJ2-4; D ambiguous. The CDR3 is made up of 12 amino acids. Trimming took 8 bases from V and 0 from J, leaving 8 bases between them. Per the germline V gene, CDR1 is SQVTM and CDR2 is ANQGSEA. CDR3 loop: CSCTLAKNIQYF. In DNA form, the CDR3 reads TGCAGCTGCACTCTAGCCAAAAACATTCAGTACTTC.

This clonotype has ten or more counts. CDR3 sequence: CASSDSGYGYTF. In DNA, the CDR3 is TGCGCCAGCAGTGACAGTGGCTATGGCTACACCTTC. V is TRBV10-2 and J is TRBJ1-2; no clear D gene. CDR1 WSHSY and CDR2 SAAADI come from the germline V gene. This CDR3 region has 12 residues. The V end was cut by 3 bases, the J end by 4 bases, with 6 bases between.

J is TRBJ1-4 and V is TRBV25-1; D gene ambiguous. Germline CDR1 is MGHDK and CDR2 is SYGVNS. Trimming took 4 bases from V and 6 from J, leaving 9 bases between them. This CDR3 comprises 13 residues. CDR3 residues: CASSVWGDEKLFF. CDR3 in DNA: TGTGCCAGCAGTGTGTGGGGTGATGAAAAACTGTTTTTT.

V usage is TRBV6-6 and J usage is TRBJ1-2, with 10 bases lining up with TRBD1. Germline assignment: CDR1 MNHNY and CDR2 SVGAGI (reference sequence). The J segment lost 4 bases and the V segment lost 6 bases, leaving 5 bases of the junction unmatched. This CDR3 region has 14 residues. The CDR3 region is CASSQGQGTYGYTF. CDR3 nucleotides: TGTGCCAGCAGCCAGGGACAGGGGACCTATGGCTACACCTTC.

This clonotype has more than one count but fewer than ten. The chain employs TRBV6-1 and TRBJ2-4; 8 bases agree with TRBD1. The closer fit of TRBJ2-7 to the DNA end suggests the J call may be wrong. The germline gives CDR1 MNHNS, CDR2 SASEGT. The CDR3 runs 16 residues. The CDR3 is CASSEAAGGSYYEQYF. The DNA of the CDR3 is TGTGCCAGCAGTGAAGCGGCAGGGGGCAGTTATTACGAGCAGTACTTC.